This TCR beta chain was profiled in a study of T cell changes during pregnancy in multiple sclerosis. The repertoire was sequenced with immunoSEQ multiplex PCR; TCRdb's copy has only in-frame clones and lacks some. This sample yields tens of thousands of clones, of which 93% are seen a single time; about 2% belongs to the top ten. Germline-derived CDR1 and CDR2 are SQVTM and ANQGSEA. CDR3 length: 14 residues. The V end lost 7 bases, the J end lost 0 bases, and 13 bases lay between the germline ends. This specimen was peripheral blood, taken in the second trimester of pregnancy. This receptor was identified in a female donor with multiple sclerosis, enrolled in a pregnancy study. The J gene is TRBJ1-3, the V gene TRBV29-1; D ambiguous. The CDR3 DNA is TGCAGCGCCTCAACAGACCTCTCTGGAAACACCATATATTTT. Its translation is CSASTDLSGNTIYF.